The rows below give T cell receptor beta chains drawn from one sample of a study of blood T cell repertoires in COVID-19. Profiled with immunoSEQ multiplex PCR; TCRdb holds only in-frame clones, not every one. The sample lists 250,000 to 300,000 clones; approximately 90% were seen once. Material for sequencing was PBMCs or T cells enriched from blood (not recorded which). The source is a man aged 35-49 years who had recovered from COVID-19. Each CDR3 is given with its conserved first and last residue. A D gene is named only where the DNA matches it firmly. The size entry is marked missing in some rows and otherwise reads once, few, many or a size class.

clone_size,d_call,j_call,v_call,cdr3_aa,cdr3_nt
once,.,TRBJ2-5,TRBV5-1,CASSPGQIQETQYF,TGCGCCAGCAGCCCTGGACAAATCCAAGAGACCCAGTACTTC
.,.,TRBJ1-3,TRBV3-1/TRBV3-2,CASSPSHLGNTIYF,TGTGCCAGCAGCCCCTCCCATCTAGGAAACACCATATATTTT
.,.,TRBJ1-2,TRBV24-1,CATSDNRGGTYGYTF,TGTGCCACCAGTGATAATCGGGGGGGGACCTATGGCTACACCTTC
.,.,TRBJ2-7,TRBV4-2,CASSQAGQIYEQYF,TGTGCCAGCAGCCAAGCAGGTCAAATCTACGAGCAGTACTTC
.,.,TRBJ2-7,TRBV11-1,CASSSGNYEQYF,TGTGCCAGCAGCTCAGGGAACTACGAGCAGTACTTC
.,TRBD1,TRBJ1-6,TRBV18,CASSPSPGQGNSPLHF,TGTGCCAGCTCACCCAGCCCTGGACAGGGTAATTCACCCCTCCACTTT
.,TRBD1,TRBJ1-1,TRBV7-2,CASSSGTELNTEAFF,TGTGCCAGCAGCTCTGGGACAGAATTGAACACTGAAGCTTTCTTT
.,TRBD1,TRBJ1-5,TRBV19,CASQTGFGQPQHF,TGTGCCAGTCAGACAGGGTTCGGTCAGCCCCAGCATTTT
.,TRBD1,TRBJ2-1,TRBV10-1,CASGLDRNNEQFF,TGCGCCAGCGGGCTGGACAGGAACAATGAGCAGTTCTTC
.,.,TRBJ1-2,TRBV29-1,CSVEGVQTVFNYGYTF,TGCAGCGTTGAGGGTGTCCAGACAGTGTTCAACTATGGCTACACCTTC
.,.,TRBJ2-7,TRBV12-5,CASGLVVGASSYEQYF,TGTGCTAGTGGTTTGGTGGTTGGGGCCAGCTCCTACGAGCAGTACTTC
few,.,TRBJ2-3,TRBV6-5,CASSFYTDTQYF,TGTGCCAGCTCGTTTTATACAGATACGCAGTATTTT
.,.,TRBJ1-1,TRBV9,CASSYLTEMGTEAFF,TGTGCCAGCAGCTATCTAACAGAGATGGGCACTGAAGCTTTCTTT
.,.,TRBJ2-3,TRBV24-1,CATSGIERTADTQYF,TGTGCCACCAGTGGGATCGAGCGGACGGCAGATACGCAGTATTTT
.,.,TRBJ1-1,TRBV10-3,CAISTESGRGEAFF,TGTGCCATCAGTACAGAATCTGGGCGGGGTGAAGCTTTCTTT
.,.,TRBJ1-5,TRBV10-3,CAISRQSNQPQHF,TGTGCCATCAGTAGACAGAGCAATCAGCCCCAGCATTTT
.,TRBD1,TRBJ1-2,TRBV5-1,CASSLGAGGYLLDGYTF,TGCGCCAGCAGCTTAGGGGCAGGGGGATACCTTCTGGATGGCTACACCTTC
.,TRBD2,TRBJ2-2,TRBV9,CASNDIAGLNTGELFF,TGTGCCAGCAACGATATAGCGGGTTTGAACACCGGGGAGCTGTTTTTT
once,.,TRBJ2-3,TRBV11-3,CASGMDTQYF,TGTGCCAGCGGCATGGATACGCAGTATTTT
.,.,TRBJ1-2,TRBV28,CASSSQVGYGYTF,TGTGCCAGCAGTTCACAGGTGGGCTATGGCTACACCTTC
.,TRBD2,TRBJ2-2,TRBV28,CASSFRLARNTGELFF,TGTGCCAGCAGTTTCCGACTAGCGCGGAACACCGGGGAGCTGTTTTTT
.,TRBD2,TRBJ2-1,TRBV6-6,CASSKTSGRYSYNEQFF,TGTGCCAGCAGCAAGACTAGCGGGAGGTATTCCTACAATGAGCAGTTCTTC
once,TRBD2,TRBJ2-1,TRBV19,CASSRTSGGAYEQFF,TGTGCCAGTAGTAGGACTAGCGGGGGGGCCTATGAGCAGTTCTTC
once,TRBD2,TRBJ2-3,TRBV7-2,CASSFLAGGPADTQYF,TGTGCCAGCAGCTTCCTCGCGGGAGGGCCCGCAGATACGCAGTATTTT
.,TRBD2,TRBJ2-2,TRBV11-2,CASSPISGPHTGELFF,TGTGCCAGCAGCCCTATTAGCGGGCCCCACACCGGGGAGCTGTTTTTT
once,TRBD1,TRBJ2-1,TRBV5-1,CASSPGQNNEQFF,TGCGCCAGCAGCCCGGGACAGAACAATGAGCAGTTCTTC
.,TRBD1,TRBJ2-2,TRBV3-1/TRBV3-2,CASSQRSGTAELFF,TGTGCCAGCAGCCAGAGGAGTGGGACAGCGGAGCTGTTTTTT
.,.,TRBJ1-1,TRBV11-2,CASSLQVVTDTEAFF,TGTGCCAGCAGCTTGCAAGTGGTCACGGACACTGAAGCTTTCTTT
.,TRBD1,TRBJ2-3,TRBV19,CASRGQGADTQYF,TGTGCCAGTAGGGGACAGGGGGCAGATACGCAGTATTTT
.,TRBD1,TRBJ2-5,TRBV29-1,CSVEPGQSQETQYF,TGCAGCGTTGAACCGGGACAGTCACAAGAGACCCAGTACTTC
.,TRBD1,TRBJ2-1,TRBV28,CASSLFVGQGAFGSVNEQFF,TGTGCCAGCAGTTTGTTTGTGGGACAGGGGGCTTTTGGCTCGGTCAATGAGCAGTTCTTC